This T cell receptor (beta chain) was observed in a study of spatial heterogeneity in lung cancer. Across the study: Consistent detection of more beta-chain than alpha-chain sequences was observed.

The germline V gene has CDR1 LNHDA and CDR2 SQIVND (reference sequence). This CDR3 spans 15 amino acids. V shed 4 bases and J shed 0 bases, with 12 bases lying between them. Every TCR cDNA molecule bore its own unique molecular identifier. TCRdb re-derived calls from the 5' RACE reads in MiXCR, one entry per CDR3 protein. This sample has about 75,000 distinct CDR3 sequences; roughly 13% occur once, and the top ten carry under 7.5%. The time point is: sample taken at primary tumor resection. No cell sorting; template was whole RNA from tumor, lung tissue or PBMC. A total of about 73 untreated early-stage non-small cell lung cancer patients served as donors.

This sequence joins TRBV19 and TRBJ1-2, with D perhaps TRBD1 (6 bases). The sequences come from PBMCs, collected at surgery. This TCR came from a male donor with early-stage non-small cell lung cancer. CDR3 sequence reads: CASSTGRTANYGYTF. The CDR3 nucleotides are TGTGCCAGTAGTACGGGAAGGACAGCTAACTATGGCTACACCTTC. Full variable domain (missing parts from reference TRBV19 and TRBJ1-2): DGGITQSPKYLFRKEGQNVTLSCEQNLNHDAMYWYRQDPGQGLRLIYYSQIVNDFQKGDIAEGYSVSREKKESFPLTVTSAQKNPTAFYLCASSTGRTANYGYTFGSGTRLTVV.